This T cell receptor beta chain was found in a study of cytomegalovirus exposure and HLA in healthy donors. Sequencing was performed with immunoSEQ multiplex PCR; in TCRdb, only in-frame clones are kept and a portion is missing. This sample yields some 130,000 clones, of which less than 90% are seen a single time; 2.9% belongs to the top ten. This clone was recorded once. The germline gives CDR1 MNHEY, CDR2 SMNVEV (reference sequence). The CDR3 is made up of 18 amino acids. The V and J ends lost 2 bases and 7 bases, in that order; junction bases with no gene match: 12. What was sequenced was PBMCs. The sequence derives from a man younger than 30 in good health and CMV-seronegative. V and J are TRBV27 and TRBJ2-1; 12 nucleotides line up with TRBD2. The CDR3 DNA reads as TGTGCCAGCAGTTTACTAGCGGGGGGGCCTATGGGTATTAATGAGCAGTTCTTC. This sequence encodes CASSLLAGGPMGINEQFF.